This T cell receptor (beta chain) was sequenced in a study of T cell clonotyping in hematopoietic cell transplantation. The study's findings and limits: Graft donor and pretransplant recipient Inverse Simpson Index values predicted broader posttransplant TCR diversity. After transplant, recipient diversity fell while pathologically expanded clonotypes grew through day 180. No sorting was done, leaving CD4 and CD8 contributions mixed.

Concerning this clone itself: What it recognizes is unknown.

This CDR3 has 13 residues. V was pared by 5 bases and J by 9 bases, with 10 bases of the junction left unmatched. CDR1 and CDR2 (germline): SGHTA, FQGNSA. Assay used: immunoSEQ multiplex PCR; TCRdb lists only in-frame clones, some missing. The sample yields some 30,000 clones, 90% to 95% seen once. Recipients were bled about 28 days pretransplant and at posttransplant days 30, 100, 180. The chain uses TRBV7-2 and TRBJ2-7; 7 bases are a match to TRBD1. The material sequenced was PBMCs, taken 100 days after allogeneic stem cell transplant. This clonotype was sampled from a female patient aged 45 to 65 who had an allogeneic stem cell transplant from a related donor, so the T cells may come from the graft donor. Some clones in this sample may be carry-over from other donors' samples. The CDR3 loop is CASSGRQGSGQYF. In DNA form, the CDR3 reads TGTGCCAGCAGCGGACGACAGGGCTCGGGGCAGTACTTC.